This T cell receptor (beta chain) was observed in a study of blood T cell repertoires in COVID-19. Background on the study: Donors in the United States, Italy and Spain gave samples during acute or convalescent COVID-19.

Clones were read by immunoSEQ multiplex PCR, and TCRdb kept only the in-frame ones, dropping some. Of approximately 120,000 clones listed, roughly four fifths are singletons. CDR1 is MNHEY and CDR2 is SMNVEV in the germline V gene (reference sequence). This CDR3 is 13 amino acids long. V shed 4 bases and J shed 5 bases, with 9 bases lying between them. This receptor was identified in a man of 80 years or more with COVID-19, enrolled during active disease. V gene TRBV27 combines with J gene TRBJ1-5; no clear D. Sequenced sample: peripheral blood. CDR3 amino acids: CASSSQNYQPQHF. For the CDR3, the DNA is TGTGCCAGCAGTTCCCAAAATTATCAGCCCCAGCATTTT.